These 7 T cell receptor beta chains share one sample of origin, sequenced in a study of blood T cell repertoires in COVID-19 (dated by TCRdb to about 2020). The protocol used for the library was the immunoSEQ multiplex PCR assay. TCRdb stores this immuneACCESS table with in-frame sequences only. Part of the clones is absent; in the studies checked, under half of the shortfall reflects unresolved V genes, and no reason is known for the rest. The sample table shows about 370,000 clones, and approximately 88% are seen once. Around 2.8% of the sample is taken by the ten largest. The specimen sequenced was peripheral blood. The receptors originated from a woman in her twenties or thirties with COVID-19, enrolled during active disease.

V gene TRBV7-2 combines with J gene TRBJ2-5, with D perhaps TRBD1 (6 bases). V shed 2 bases and J shed 6 bases, with 16 bases lying between them. The CDR3 totals 15 residues. Germline V gene data show CDR1 as SGHTA and CDR2 as FQGNSA. The DNA for the CDR3 is TGTGCCAGCAGCTTAAATGTTTGGGGGCTTCAGACCCAGTACTTC. Translated, it gives CASSLNVWGLQTQYF. Filled out from reference TRBV7-2 and TRBJ2-5, the complete variable domain reads GAGVSQSPSNKVTEKGKDVELRCDPISGHTALYWYRQSLGQGLEFLIYFQGNSAPDKSGLPSDRFSAERTGGSVSTLTIQRTQQEDSAVYLCASSLNVWGLQTQYFGPGTRLLVL.

This clone showed up just once. The chain employs TRBV2 and TRBJ2-2; TRBD2 aligns across 10 bases. CDR3 size: 15 residues. CDR1 SNHLY and CDR2 FYNNEI come from the germline V gene. Trimming cost V 9 bases and J 2 bases; bases outside gene matches: 6. The CDR3 DNA sequence: TGTGCCAGTGGAGGGACTAGCGTAAACACCGGGGAGCTGTTTTTT. Encoded protein: CASGGTSVNTGELFF. The whole variable domain, remainder taken from reference TRBV2 and TRBJ2-2, is EPEVTQTPSHQVTQMGQEVILRCVPISNHLYFYWYRQILGQKVEFLVSFYNNEISEKSEIFDDQFSVERPDGSNFTLKIRSTKLEDSAMYFCASGGTSVNTGELFFGEGSRLTVL.

This chain joins TRBV5-4 and TRBJ2-7; 13 nucleotides line up with TRBD2. Germline V gene data show CDR1 as SGHNT and CDR2 as YYREEE (reference sequence). J gave up 7 bases and V 6 bases, and 7 bases lay outside the gene matches. The CDR3 covers 14 residues. Here the CDR3 DNA reads TGTGCCAGCACAAGGACTAGCGGGGGAGGTGAGCAGTACTTC. It is translated as CASTRTSGGGEQYF.

The rearrangement joins TRBV5-5 to TRBJ1-5; D gene uncertain. The CDR3 has 14 residues. With 0 bases removed from V and 5 bases from J, the gap between germline ends came to 9 bases. Germline V gives CDR1 SGHKS, CDR2 YYEKEE (reference sequence). The DNA for the CDR3 is TGTGCCAGCAGCTTGGACGGAGGCTATCAGCCCCAGCATTTT. Translating gives CASSLDGGYQPQHF. The whole variable domain, remainder taken from reference TRBV5-5 and TRBJ1-5, is DAGVTQSPTHLIKTRGQQVTLRCSPISGHKSVSWYQQVLGQGPQFIFQYYEKEERGRGNFPDRFSARQFPNYSSELNVNALLLGDSALYLCASSLDGGYQPQHFGDGTRLSIL.

The chain recombines TRBV6-5 with TRBJ2-7; no definite D call. The V end lost 7 bases, the J end lost 2 bases, and 9 bases lay between the germline ends. From germline, CDR1 is MNHEY and CDR2 SVGAGI. This CDR3 spans 12 amino acids. For the CDR3, the DNA is TGTGCCAGCAAGGCCCGGGCCTACGAGCAGTACGTC. Protein: CASKARAYEQYV.

The chain recombines TRBV4-2 with TRBJ2-6; D is unresolved. V was trimmed by 0 bases and J by 8 bases, leaving 5 bases between them. The CDR3 covers 13 residues. Germline values: CDR1 LGHNA, CDR2 YNFKEQ. This CDR3 is CASSQDLTNVLTF. CDR3 in DNA: TGTGCCAGCAGCCAAGACCTTACCAACGTCCTGACTTTC.

The chain has TRBV11-3 and TRBJ1-1; the match to TRBD1 covers 9 bases. Trimming removed 1 base from V and 6 bases from J; junction bases left unmatched: 0. The V gene's germline CDR1 is SGHNT and CDR2 YENEEA. CDR3 length: 13 residues. The DNA of the CDR3 is TGTGCCAGCAGCTTAGGGACAGGGGCTGAAGCTTTCTTT. It codes for CASSLGTGAEAFF.